The T cell receptor beta chain under discussion was sequenced for a study of blood T cell repertoires in COVID-19. Here immunoSEQ multiplex PCR was the method, and the copy in TCRdb shows in-frame clones only, minus some. In the table there are over 250,000 clones, over 75% of which are singletons. The germline V gene encodes CDR1 LNHDA and CDR2 SQIVND (reference sequence). V gave up 5 bases and J gave up 2 bases; unmatched junction bases: 1. This CDR3 region has 15 residues. Worth noting for this clone: The same CDR3 is also encoded by other DNA sequences in this sample.

This clonotype was sampled from a man aged 50 to 59 with active or convalescent COVID-19. Sequenced material: peripheral blood. The chain links TRBV19 to TRBJ2-2, with 11 bases fitting TRBD2. The CDR3 loop reads CASSRLAGNTGELFF. The CDR3 bases are TGTGCCAGTAGTCGACTAGCGGGAAACACCGGGGAGCTGTTTTTT.